The 25 T cell receptor beta chains reported below all come from one sample, sequenced in a study of control samples from healthy donors and cancer patients. Data came from immunoSEQ multiplex PCR; TCRdb stores just in-frame clones and leaves some out. The sample carries roughly 100,000 clones, about 91% recorded once. Sequencing used blood. Receptors were obtained from a woman aged 18-29 years in good health.

This clone has more than one count but fewer than ten. CDR3 residues: CASSGTGLNEKLFF. CDR3 DNA sequence: TGTGCCAGCAGCGGGACAGGGCTTAATGAAAAACTGTTTTTT. This chain uses TRBV6-5 with TRBJ1-4; TRBD1 matches at 9 bases. From germline, CDR1 is MNHEY and CDR2 SVGAGI. V trimming: 6 bases; J trimming: 4 bases; junction bases outside the gene matches: 3. The CDR3 contains 14 residues.

This chain links TRBV4-2 with TRBJ1-2, with TRBD1 matching over 7 bases. V was clipped by 3 bases and J by 8 bases; unmatched bases: 12. Germline lookup yields CDR1 LGHNA and CDR2 YNFKEQ. This CDR3 has 15 residues. In DNA form, the CDR3 reads TGTGCCAGCAGCCAGCACCGGGACAGCTATGAGGGCTACACCTTC. Protein sequence: CASSQHRDSYEGYTF.

V gene TRBV6-5 combines with J gene TRBJ1-1, with D possibly matching TRBD1 (5 bases). Germline CDR1 is MNHEY and CDR2 is SVGAGI. V lost 2 bases to trimming and J lost 6 bases, with 10 bases between them. There are 13 residues in the CDR3. Here the CDR3 DNA reads TGTGCCAGCAGTTACCAGGGAGGGGCTGAAGCTTTCTTT. Translating it yields CASSYQGGAEAFF.

The CDR3 here is CASSYSALPEAFF. The CDR3 DNA reads as TGTGCCAGCAGTTACTCGGCCTTACCCGAAGCTTTCTTT. The rearrangement joins TRBV6-2 or TRBV6-3 to TRBJ1-1; the D is unclear. In germline, CDR1 is MNHEY, CDR2 SVGEGT. The V end lost 0 bases, the J end lost 8 bases, and 10 bases lay between the germline ends. The CDR3 runs to 13 residues.

Here the CDR3 reads CASSLLPGLAGETDTQYF. In nucleotides, the CDR3 is TGTGCCAGCAGTCTACTCCCGGGACTAGCGGGAGAAACAGATACGCAGTATTTT. V usage is TRBV3-1 (or the pseudogene TRBV3-2) and J usage is TRBJ2-3; 14 bases align to TRBD2. This CDR3 has 18 amino acids. The V and J ends lost 6 bases and 3 bases, in that order; junction bases with no gene match: 11. Per germline, CDR1 LGHDT and CDR2 YNNKEL (reference sequence).

J is TRBJ1-1 and V is TRBV29-1; 8 nucleotides agree with TRBD1. The CDR3 extends over 13 amino acids. The ends lost 4 bases at V and 5 bases at J; junction bases unmatched: 6. Germline CDR1 reads SQVTM; CDR2 reads ANQGSEA. The CDR3 here is CSVAGGGRTEAFF. DNA of the CDR3: TGCAGCGTTGCAGGGGGCGGTAGGACTGAAGCTTTCTTT.

The V gene is TRBV18, the J gene TRBJ2-1; perhaps D is TRBD1 or TRBD2 (5 bases each). The V end lost 6 bases, the J end lost 8 bases, and 11 bases lay between the germline ends. CDR3 size: 12 residues. Looked up from germline, CDR1 is KGHSH and CDR2 is LQKENI. Written as DNA, the CDR3 is TGTGCCAGCTCCCTCGAGGGGTATGAGCAGTTCTTC. The encoded protein is CASSLEGYEQFF.

The chain is built from TRBV6-5 and TRBJ2-7; tentatively, D is TRBD2 (5 bases). Looked up from germline, CDR1 is MNHEY and CDR2 is SVGAGI. The V end lost 2 bases, the J end lost 2 bases, and 13 bases lay between the germline ends. The length of the CDR3 is 15 residues. In nucleotides, the CDR3 is TGTGCCAGCAGTTACAGACTAACCCAAGCCTACGAGCAGTACTTC. It specifies CASSYRLTQAYEQYF.

The chain combines TRBV10-3 with TRBJ2-3, with D perhaps TRBD1 or TRBD2 (5 bases each). This CDR3 region has 17 residues. Trimming removed 0 bases at V and 2 bases at J, with 15 bases between. The V gene's germline CDR1 is ENHRY and CDR2 SYGVKD. DNA of the CDR3: TGTGCCATCAGTGAGTCGATCCCCGGGGACCCCACAGATACGCAGTATTTT. Its translation is CAISESIPGDPTDTQYF.

The chain joins TRBV7-8 to TRBJ2-7; no clear D gene. V shed 4 bases and J shed 4 bases, with 5 bases lying between them. Germline V lookup: CDR1 SGHVS, CDR2 FQNEAQ. CDR3 length: 11 amino acids. CDR3 in amino acids: CASSSEYEQYF. The CDR3 DNA reads as TGTGCCAGCAGCTCAGAGTACGAGCAGTACTTC.

CDR3 region: CASSPQGRLAGANNEQFF. CDR3 nucleotide sequence: TGTGCCAGCTCACCGCAGGGGAGACTAGCGGGGGCCAACAATGAGCAGTTCTTC. The chain employs TRBV18 and TRBJ2-1; the match to TRBD2 covers 12 bases. V was pared by 3 bases and J by 5 bases, with 11 bases of the junction left unmatched. The CDR3 has 18 amino acids. The V gene's germline CDR1 is KGHSH and CDR2 LQKENI.

The chain uses TRBV10-1 and TRBJ2-7; D possibly corresponds to TRBD2 (5 bases). CDR1 is WNHNN and CDR2 is SYGVQD in the germline V gene (reference sequence). V was pared by 6 bases and J by 4 bases, with 7 bases between. This CDR3 is built from 11 residues. In DNA, the CDR3 is TGCGCCAGCAGCGAGGGTTACGAGCAGTACTTC. The encoded protein is CASSEGYEQYF.

The V and J genes are TRBV4-3 and TRBJ1-4; tentative D call: TRBD1 (6 bases). The V end lost 1 base, the J end lost 1 base, and 7 bases lay between the germline ends. The CDR3 loop spans 15 amino acids. CDR1 and CDR2 (germline): LGHNA, YSLEER. CDR3 DNA: TGCGCCAGCAGCCAAGCGACAGGAACTAATGAAAAACTGTTTTTT. Amino acid sequence: CASSQATGTNEKLFF.

This clone was seen once. V gene TRBV9 combines with J gene TRBJ2-3; 11 positions match TRBD1. Germline V lookup: CDR1 SGDLS, CDR2 YYNGEE. This CDR3 comprises 17 residues. With V trimmed by 4 bases and J by 5 bases, 12 bases remained unmatched. CDR3 loop: CASSSPPGQGARDTQYF. The CDR3 DNA is TGTGCCAGCAGCTCTCCCCCAGGACAGGGGGCACGAGATACGCAGTATTTT.

The rearrangement links TRBV4-1 to TRBJ2-7, with 10 bases lining up with TRBD2. The CDR3 runs to 16 residues. V was clipped by 4 bases and J by 1 base; unmatched bases: 7. CDR1 MGHRA and CDR2 YSYEKL come from the germline V gene. The CDR3 coding sequence is TGCGCCAGCAGCCTTCAAGCGGGGGGGATATCCTACGAGCAGTACTTC. It is translated as CASSLQAGGISYEQYF.

By sample share, this clone is medium-sized. V gene TRBV11-3 combines with J gene TRBJ2-7; D is possibly TRBD2 (6 bases). The CDR3 loop spans 15 amino acids. Germline V gives CDR1 SGHNT, CDR2 YENEEA. The V and J ends lost 4 bases and 4 bases respectively, with 17 bases between them. This CDR3 reads CASSSDYGNQYEQYF. The DNA for the CDR3 is TGTGCCAGCAGCTCGGACTACGGAAACCAGTACGAGCAGTACTTC.

The chain couples TRBV7-9 to TRBJ2-3, with 11 bases lining up with TRBD2. The CDR3 sequence is 17 residues long. Germline-derived CDR1 and CDR2 are SEHNR and FQNEAQ (reference sequence). Losses at the gene ends were 3 bases for V and 2 bases for J; bases not matched to a gene: 7. CDR3 amino acids: CASSFPTSGTPTDTQYF. The CDR3 coding sequence is TGTGCCAGCAGCTTCCCGACTAGCGGGACCCCCACAGATACGCAGTATTTT.

The chain couples TRBV15 to TRBJ1-5; D possibly corresponds to TRBD1 (6 bases). Germline V CDR1 and CDR2: LNHNV, YYDKDF (reference sequence). V was shortened by 0 bases and J by 3 bases, with 12 bases between the two germline ends. The CDR3 covers 16 residues. The CDR3 sequence is CATSRDLTGPNQPQHF. CDR3 coding DNA: TGTGCCACCAGCAGAGACCTGACAGGTCCCAATCAGCCCCAGCATTTT.

This chain joins TRBV10-1 and TRBJ1-1; unclear D gene. V lost 5 bases and J 1 base, leaving 11 bases between the germline ends. CDR3 length equals 14 residues. Germline assignment: CDR1 WNHNN and CDR2 SYGVQD (reference sequence). CDR3 sequence (DNA): TGCGCCAGCAGTCGTGACATGACGAACACTGAAGCTTTCTTT. This translates into CASSRDMTNTEAFF.

The V and J genes are TRBV27 and TRBJ2-1; D may match TRBD1 or TRBD2 (5 bases each). The germline V gene encodes CDR1 MNHEY and CDR2 SMNVEV (reference sequence). Trimming stripped 7 bases from V and 9 bases from J, with 16 bases between. This CDR3 spans 13 amino acids. This chain's CDR3 is CASTGTPLGEQFF. CDR3 nucleotides: TGTGCCAGCACCGGGACCCCCCTTGGTGAGCAGTTCTTC.

This chain uses TRBV5-8 with TRBJ2-5; D gene unclear. CDR3 length equals 11 residues. In germline, CDR1 is SGHTS, CDR2 YDEGEE. Trimming took 0 bases from V and 5 from J, leaving 2 bases between them. In DNA form, the CDR3 reads TGTGCCAGCAGCTTGGTGGAGACCCAGTACTTC. Its protein product is CASSLVETQYF.

The chain uses TRBV18 and TRBJ1-1; TRBD1 matches at 7 bases. Per the germline V gene, CDR1 is KGHSH and CDR2 is LQKENI. With 4 bases clipped from V and 0 bases from J, the junction kept 5 bases outside the gene matches. The CDR3 is made up of 15 amino acids. CDR3 amino acids: CASSRTGGMNTEAFF. The CDR3 coding sequence is TGTGCCAGCTCACGGACAGGAGGGATGAACACTGAAGCTTTCTTT. Looking up the rest from reference TRBV18 and TRBJ1-1 gives the full variable domain: NAGVMQNPRHLVRRRGQEARLRCSPMKGHSHVYWYRQLPEEGLKFMVYLQKENIIDESGMPKERFSAEFPKEGPSILRIQQVVRGDSAAYFCASSRTGGMNTEAFFGQGTRLTVV.

The J gene is TRBJ2-6, the V gene TRBV25-1; no firm D call. Trimming cost V 1 base and J 3 bases, with 4 bases left between them. The germline gives CDR1 MGHDK, CDR2 SYGVNS. CDR3 length: 14 amino acids. CDR3 amino acids: CASSEFVGANVLTF. Written as DNA, the CDR3 is TGTGCCAGCAGTGAATTCGTTGGGGCCAACGTCCTGACTTTC.

The genes are TRBV7-9 and TRBJ1-2; 7 bases map to TRBD1. The germline V gene encodes CDR1 SEHNR and CDR2 FQNEAQ (reference sequence). Trimming removed 4 bases from V and 3 bases from J; junction bases left unmatched: 5. The CDR3 is 14 residues long. The CDR3 loop reads CASSSDRDYYGYTF. As DNA, the CDR3 is TGTGCCAGCAGCTCCGACAGGGATTACTATGGCTACACCTTC.

The rearrangement uses TRBV5-1 and TRBJ1-4; D perhaps matches TRBD1 (6 bases). The CDR3 loop spans 15 amino acids. Germline CDR1 reads SGHRS; CDR2 reads YFSETQ. Trimming removed 3 bases from V and 3 bases from J, with 12 bases in between. In DNA form, the CDR3 reads TGCGCCAGCAGCTCAACGGGGGGCCCTAATGAAAAACTGTTTTTT. Translated: CASSSTGGPNEKLFF.